The 27 T cell receptor beta chains below all came from one sample that was sequenced in a study of vaccination effects on CD4 cells after COVID-19. Method: immunoSEQ multiplex PCR; TCRdb's copy keeps in-frame clones and lacks some. The table lists approximately 28,000 clones, approximately 79% of them singletons. Which antigens these TCRs recognize remains unknown. Viral peptide pool expansion of antigen-specific CD4+ T cells preceded sequencing in the ViraFEST assay. Culture proceeded for 10 days, and CD4+ T cells were then isolated. The vaccine given was either BNT162b2 or mRNA-1273, in two doses. The sequences come from CD4+ T cells from PBMCs cultured with SARS-CoV-2 spike peptides, collected after COVID-19 vaccination. The receptor set was obtained from a human donor who received a COVID-19 vaccine. Some clones in this sample may be carry-over from other donors' samples.

The rearrangement joins TRBV24-1 to TRBJ2-3, with D perhaps matching TRBD1 (7 bases). CDR1 and CDR2 from the germline V gene are KGHDR and SFDVKD. This CDR3 has 16 amino acids. The V end was cut by 7 bases, the J end by 4 bases, with 20 bases between. This chain's CDR3 is CATSALGRGVADTQYF. In nucleotides, the CDR3 is TGTGCCACCAGCGCCCTAGGCAGGGGGGTGGCAGATACGCAGTATTTT.

V is TRBV4-1 and J is TRBJ1-5; no clear D gene. CDR1 MGHRA and CDR2 YSYEKL come from the germline V gene. The CDR3 loop spans 13 amino acids. Trimming left V 1 base short and J 3 bases short, with 4 bases between. DNA for the CDR3: TGCGCCAGCAGCCAAGTCCTCAATCAGCCCCAGCATTTT. Translation gives CASSQVLNQPQHF.

CDR3 region: CAWSGGTGGETQYF. The CDR3 nucleotides read TGTGCCTGGAGTGGAGGGACAGGGGGAGAGACCCAGTACTTC. The chain combines TRBV30 with TRBJ2-5; TRBD1 matches at 11 bases. V trimming: 1 base; J trimming: 4 bases; junction bases outside the gene matches: 2. Germline CDR1 is GTSNPN and CDR2 is SVGIG (reference sequence). The CDR3 spans 14 residues.

The CDR3 here is CAKESTDGPYEQYV. DNA of the CDR3: TGCGCCAAGGAGTCTACGGACGGACCCTACGAGCAGTACGTC. The chain recombines TRBV5-1 with TRBJ2-7; no firm D call. The CDR3 contains 14 residues. Germline loops: CDR1 SGHRS, CDR2 YFSETQ. Trimming shortened V by 9 bases and J by 2 bases, and 18 bases separated the two germline ends.

The V and J genes are TRBV2 and TRBJ2-3, with TRBD1 identical over 8 bases. Trimming at V came to 7 bases and at J to 3 bases, leaving 9 bases not matched to a gene. The CDR3 spans 15 residues. Germline CDR1 reads SNHLY; CDR2 reads FYNNEI. Here the CDR3 reads CASIKQGAYTDTQYF. The DNA for the CDR3 is TGTGCCAGCATTAAGCAGGGGGCGTATACAGATACGCAGTATTTT.

The rearrangement links TRBV29-1 to TRBJ2-7, with a possible D match to TRBD1 (6 bases). The CDR3 contains 11 residues. Between the trimmed V and J ends, which lost 5 bases and 5 bases, there was a span of 10 bases. The V gene's germline CDR1 is SQVTM and CDR2 ANQGSEA. The CDR3 loop reads CSVHTGNEQYV. CDR3 sequence (DNA): TGCAGCGTTCACACAGGGAACGAGCAGTACGTC.

CDR3 sequence (DNA): TGTGCTAGTGGTTTAAGCTTCGGCTACACCTTC. Translated: CASGLSFGYTF. The rearrangement uses TRBV12-5 and TRBJ1-2; D is unclear. Germline V gives CDR1 LGHNT, CDR2 FRNRAP. The CDR3 extends over 11 amino acids. V lost 3 bases, J lost 8 bases, and 7 bases lay in between.

The chain combines TRBV5-4 with TRBJ2-5, with a weak D call TRBD2 (6 bases). From germline, CDR1 is SGHNT and CDR2 YYREEE (reference sequence). The CDR3 is made up of 14 amino acids. Trimming shortened V by 2 bases and J by 3 bases, and 11 bases separated the two germline ends. The DNA for the CDR3 is TGTGCCAGCAGCTTTCAGGCGGGGAAAGAGACCCAGTACTTC. It encodes CASSFQAGKETQYF.

The chain carries TRBV4-1 and TRBJ2-4; D gene uncertain. Between the trimmed V and J ends, which lost 1 base and 0 bases, there was a span of 13 bases. The germline V gene has CDR1 MGHRA and CDR2 YSYEKL. The length of the CDR3 is 17 residues. CDR3 nucleotide sequence: TGCGCCAGCAGCCAAGTAGCCCTGTCCAAAGCCAAAAACATTCAGTACTTC. Translation gives CASSQVALSKAKNIQYF.

This clone was counted a single time. V is TRBV11-2 and J is TRBJ1-3; D is unclear. In germline, CDR1 is SGHAT, CDR2 FQNNGV. Trimming shortened V by 1 base and J by 0 bases, and 7 bases separated the two germline ends. There are 15 residues in the CDR3. This CDR3 reads CASSLVGSSGNTIYF. The CDR3 DNA reads as TGTGCCAGCAGCTTAGTTGGCAGCTCTGGAAACACCATATATTTT.

J is TRBJ2-7 and V is TRBV12-3 or TRBV12-4; the D gene is possibly TRBD1 (6 bases). V shed 6 bases and J shed 7 bases, with 16 bases lying between them. CDR3 length equals 13 residues. For the CDR3, the DNA is TGTGCCAGCAGGCCCGACAGGTCGGGGGAGCAGTACGTC. As protein: CASRPDRSGEQYV.

This clone appeared a few times. The V and J genes are TRBV7-3 and TRBJ1-2; D gene ambiguous. The CDR3 is made up of 13 amino acids. Germline V gene sequence: CDR1 SGHTA, CDR2 FQGTGA. Trimming removed 2 bases at V and 8 bases at J, with 12 bases between. The CDR3 nucleotides read TGTGCCAGCAGCTTACTTAACGGTTACGGCTACACCTTC. The encoded protein is CASSLLNGYGYTF.

This rearrangement joins TRBV5-6 to TRBJ2-3; TRBD1 is a possible D gene (6 bases). V lost 2 bases and J lost 0, with 16 bases in between. From germline, CDR1 is SGHDT and CDR2 YYEEEE. The CDR3 consists of 17 residues. CDR3 amino acids: CASSFGVDSLSTDTQYF. CDR3 in DNA: TGTGCCAGCAGCTTCGGTGTGGACAGCTTAAGCACAGATACGCAGTATTTT.

The V and J genes are TRBV5-1 and TRBJ1-1; 8 bases line up with TRBD1. This CDR3 contains 15 residues. V trimming: 3 bases; J trimming: 6 bases; junction bases outside the gene matches: 10. Germline V gene data show CDR1 as SGHRS and CDR2 as YFSETQ. The CDR3 DNA follows: TGCGCCAGCAGCTATACGGGACAGGCCTGGGCTGAAGCTTTCTTT. Its translation: CASSYTGQAWAEAFF.

The CDR3 DNA reads TGTGCCAGCAGCTTAGGGGACGGTTATTCACCCCTCCACTTT. This sequence encodes CASSLGDGYSPLHF. The chain employs TRBV11-2 and TRBJ1-6; the D gene is possibly TRBD1 (5 bases). CDR3 length: 14 amino acids. Germline V gene lookup returns CDR1 SGHAT and CDR2 FQNNGV. Trimming stripped 1 base from V and 8 bases from J, with 9 bases between.

This chain connects TRBV30 to TRBJ1-2; D unresolved. With 0 bases removed from V and 6 bases from J, the gap between germline ends came to 26 bases. The V gene's germline CDR1 is GTSNPN and CDR2 SVGIG (reference sequence). The CDR3 has 18 residues. This CDR3 reads CAWSVLRQRTSSLNGYTF. In DNA form, the CDR3 reads TGTGCCTGGAGTGTACTAAGGCAGCGTACTTCATCACTGAATGGCTACACCTTC.

The chain has TRBV6-5 and TRBJ2-7; 7 bases map to TRBD2. The V gene end was trimmed by 3 bases and the J gene end by 3 bases; junction bases not matched to a gene: 2. Germline V gene lookup returns CDR1 MNHEY and CDR2 SVGAGI. CDR3 length: 13 amino acids. The CDR3 DNA reads TGTGCCAGCAGTTATGCGGGGGACTACGAGCAGTACGTC. The encoded protein is CASSYAGDYEQYV.

This rearrangement joins TRBV7-9 to TRBJ2-5; 7 bases align to TRBD2. The J segment lost 2 bases and the V segment lost 5 bases, leaving 8 bases of the junction unmatched. The CDR3 is 15 amino acids. The germline gives CDR1 SEHNR, CDR2 FQNEAQ (reference sequence). In DNA, the CDR3 is TGTGCCAGCAGCCGGGGGGTGTCGGAGCAAGAGACCCAGTACTTC. It translates to CASSRGVSEQETQYF.

This clone appeared a few times. V and J are TRBV3-1 (or the pseudogene TRBV3-2) and TRBJ1-5; D is undetermined. In germline, CDR1 is LGHDT, CDR2 YNNKEL (reference sequence). This CDR3 has 18 amino acids. With 0 bases removed from V and 5 bases from J, the gap between germline ends came to 20 bases. The CDR3 DNA sequence: TGTGCCAGCAGCCAAGATAGGCCATTTGGACCTCCGGATCAGCCCCAGCATTTT. Protein product: CASSQDRPFGPPDQPQHF.

The chain is built from TRBV10-2 and TRBJ2-5; 9 nucleotides line up with TRBD1. The CDR3 length is 16 residues. CDR1 and CDR2 (germline): WSHSY, SAAADI. The J segment lost 6 bases and the V segment lost 0 bases, leaving 8 bases of the junction unmatched. The CDR3, as DNA: TGCGCCAGCAGTGAGTCGAAACAGGGGGCTAGGAAGACCCAGTACTTC. As protein: CASSESKQGARKTQYF.

V gene TRBV2 combines with J gene TRBJ1-3; D unclear. Germline-derived CDR1 and CDR2 are SNHLY and FYNNEI. CDR3 size: 11 residues. Trimming pared 3 bases from V and 9 bases from J, leaving 6 bases between. The CDR3 loop reads CASSEVGTIYF. As DNA, the CDR3 is TGTGCCAGCAGTGAGGTCGGCACCATATATTTT.

The chain couples TRBV30 to TRBJ1-5; 7 nucleotides align to TRBD1. CDR3 size: 14 residues. Germline V gene lookup returns CDR1 GTSNPN and CDR2 SVGIG (reference sequence). Germline trimming cut 1 base from V and 3 bases from J; bases unmatched to any gene: 3. The DNA for the CDR3 is TGTGCCTGGAGTGCAGGGGGAAACAATCAGCCCCAGCATTTT. It codes for CAWSAGGNNQPQHF.

V and J are TRBV6-6 and TRBJ1-4; D is ambiguous. The CDR3 extends over 14 amino acids. Trimming left V 2 bases short and J 8 bases short, with 12 bases between. The V gene's germline CDR1 is MNHNY and CDR2 SVGAGI (reference sequence). The CDR3 loop is CASSYPQEEEKLFF. The CDR3 bases are TGTGCCAGCAGTTACCCCCAGGAGGAGGAAAAACTGTTTTTT.

The chain joins TRBV24-1 to TRBJ2-2; TRBD1 is a possible D gene (6 bases). The CDR3 is made up of 14 amino acids. Germline lookup yields CDR1 KGHDR and CDR2 SFDVKD. Trimming took off 7 bases at V and 5 bases at J, with 13 bases between the two ends. This chain's CDR3 is CATRPRGGTGELFF. For the CDR3, the DNA is TGTGCCACCAGACCCAGGGGTGGGACCGGGGAGCTGTTTTTT.

This sequence joins TRBV2 and TRBJ2-3; 11 bases map to TRBD1. Trimming removed 4 bases from V and 0 bases from J; junction bases left unmatched: 6. The germline CDR1 and CDR2 sequences are SNHLY and FYNNEI. This CDR3 contains 17 residues. CDR3 region: CASSGWTGGLSTDTQYF. The CDR3, as DNA: TGTGCCAGCAGTGGATGGACAGGGGGCCTGAGCACAGATACGCAGTATTTT.

The chain carries TRBV28 and TRBJ1-1; D gene ambiguous. The CDR3 length is 11 residues. V lost 8 bases and J 0 bases, leaving 4 bases between the germline ends. Germline CDR1 MDHEN, CDR2 SYDVKM. CDR3 residues: CASFMNTEAFF. The DNA of the CDR3 is TGTGCCAGCTTTATGAACACTGAAGCTTTCTTT.

This chain connects TRBV9 to TRBJ1-3; D is undetermined. The CDR3 covers 15 residues. Germline-derived CDR1 and CDR2 are SGDLS and YYNGEE. Trimming removed 0 bases at V and 3 bases at J, with 10 bases between. CDR3 region: CASSVDGSFGNTIYF. CDR3 nucleotide sequence: TGTGCCAGCAGCGTAGATGGATCTTTTGGAAACACCATATATTTT.